The T cell receptor (beta chain) under discussion was sequenced for a study of blood T cells in healthy people across ages. In its sample, this clonotype was seen a few times. A second roughly 7 to 11 cycle PCR used barcoded and J-beta primers. Each CDR3 protein is one row after TCRdb ran MiXCR on the 5' RACE reads. Here the sample spans some 710,000 distinct CDR3 sequences, 22% being singletons. The ends were cut back, 9 bases at V and 11 bases at J, with 25 bases in the middle. CDR3 size: 14 residues. The sequencing sample was made of blood. This chain uses TRBV12-3 or TRBV12-4 with TRBJ1-1, with a weak D call TRBD1 (5 bases). The origin of this receptor is a man aged 65-85 years in good health. The CDR3: CASRRGLPNGAAFF. For the CDR3, the DNA is TGTGCCAGTAGGCGGGGACTCCCCAATGGGGCGGCTTTCTTT.